This T cell receptor beta chain was sequenced in a study of blood T cell repertoires in COVID-19. Study in general: Samples taken during acute and convalescent COVID-19 were collected in the United States, Italy and Spain. In each case, the material was cDNA or gDNA derived from T cells, B-cell-depleted T cells, or PBMCs.

Deletions cut 1 base from V and 2 bases from J, with 5 bases between. The length of the CDR3 is 14 residues. CDR1 is SGHTA and CDR2 is FQGNSA in the germline V gene. In the original workflow: It was from reference gene primer amplification that nucleated cell counts were estimated. The protocol was immunoSEQ multiplex PCR, while the TCRdb copy is restricted to in-frame clones and leaves out a portion. V and J calls and clone size are those listed in that table; D and trimming were worked out from the DNA. In the table there are about 51,000 clones, less than 90% of which are singletons. The source is a man between 60 and 75 years old with acute or convalescent COVID-19. Material for sequencing was peripheral blood. The chain links TRBV7-2 to TRBJ2-2; D uncertain. The CDR3 loop is CASSLGGNTGELFF. The CDR3 DNA sequence: TGTGCCAGCAGCTTAGGTGGCAACACCGGGGAGCTGTTTTTT.